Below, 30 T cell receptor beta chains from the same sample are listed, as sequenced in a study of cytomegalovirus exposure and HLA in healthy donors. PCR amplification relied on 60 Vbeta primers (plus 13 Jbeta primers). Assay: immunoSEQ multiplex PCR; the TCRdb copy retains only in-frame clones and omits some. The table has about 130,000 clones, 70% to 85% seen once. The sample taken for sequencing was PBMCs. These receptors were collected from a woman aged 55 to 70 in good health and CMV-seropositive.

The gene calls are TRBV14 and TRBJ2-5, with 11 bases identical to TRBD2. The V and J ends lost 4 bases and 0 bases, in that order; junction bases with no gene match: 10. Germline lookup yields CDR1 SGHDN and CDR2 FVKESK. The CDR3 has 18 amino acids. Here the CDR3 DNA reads TGTGCCAGCAGCCCTGATCTGACTAGCGGGGAGTACCAAGAGACCCAGTACTTC. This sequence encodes CASSPDLTSGEYQETQYF.

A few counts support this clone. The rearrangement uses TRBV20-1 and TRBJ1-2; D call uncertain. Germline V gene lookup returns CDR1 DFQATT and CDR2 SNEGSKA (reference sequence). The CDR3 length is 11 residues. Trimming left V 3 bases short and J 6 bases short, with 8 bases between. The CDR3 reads CSASPGNGYTF. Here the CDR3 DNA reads TGCAGTGCTAGCCCGGGGAATGGCTACACCTTC.

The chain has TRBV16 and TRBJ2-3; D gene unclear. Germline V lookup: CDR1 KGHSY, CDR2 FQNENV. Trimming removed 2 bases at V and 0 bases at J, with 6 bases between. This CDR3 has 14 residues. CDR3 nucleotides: TGTGCCAGCAGCCAACAGGTTAGCACAGATACGCAGTATTTT. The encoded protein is CASSQQVSTDTQYF.

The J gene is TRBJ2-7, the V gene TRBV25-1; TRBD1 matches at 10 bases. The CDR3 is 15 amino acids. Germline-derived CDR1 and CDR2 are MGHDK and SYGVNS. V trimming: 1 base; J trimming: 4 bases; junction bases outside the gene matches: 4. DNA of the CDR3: TGTGCCAGCAGTGAATGGGGGACAGGGGTTTACGAGCAGTACTTC. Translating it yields CASSEWGTGVYEQYF.

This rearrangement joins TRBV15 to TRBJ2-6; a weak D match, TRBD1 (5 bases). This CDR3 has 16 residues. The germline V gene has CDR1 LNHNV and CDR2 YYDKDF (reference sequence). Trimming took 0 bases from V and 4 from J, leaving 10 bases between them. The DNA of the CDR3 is TGTGCCACCAGCAGAGAAAGGGGTACGGGGGCCAACGTCCTGACTTTC. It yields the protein CATSRERGTGANVLTF.

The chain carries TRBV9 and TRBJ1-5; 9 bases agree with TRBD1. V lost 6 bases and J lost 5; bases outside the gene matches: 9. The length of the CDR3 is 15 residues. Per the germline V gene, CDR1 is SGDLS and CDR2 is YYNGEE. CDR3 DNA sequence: TGTGCCAGCACCCGGACAGGGGCTGGGGATCAGCCCCAGCATTTT. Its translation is CASTRTGAGDQPQHF.

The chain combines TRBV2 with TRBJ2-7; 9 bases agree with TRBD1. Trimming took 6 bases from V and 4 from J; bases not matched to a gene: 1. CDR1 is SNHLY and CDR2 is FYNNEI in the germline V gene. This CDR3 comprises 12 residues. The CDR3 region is CASSGQGYEQYF. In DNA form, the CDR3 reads TGTGCCAGCAGCGGACAGGGGTACGAGCAGTACTTC. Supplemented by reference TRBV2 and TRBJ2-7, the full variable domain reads EPEVTQTPSHQVTQMGQEVILRCVPISNHLYFYWYRQILGQKVEFLVSFYNNEISEKSEIFDDQFSVERPDGSNFTLKIRSTKLEDSAMYFCASSGQGYEQYFGPGTRLTVT.

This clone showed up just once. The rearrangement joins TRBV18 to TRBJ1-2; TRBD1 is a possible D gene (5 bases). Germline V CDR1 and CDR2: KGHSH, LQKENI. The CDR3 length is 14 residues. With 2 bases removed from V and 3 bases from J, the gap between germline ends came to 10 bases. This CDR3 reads CASSPRGSDYGYTF. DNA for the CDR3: TGTGCCAGCTCACCAAGGGGTTCGGACTATGGCTACACCTTC.

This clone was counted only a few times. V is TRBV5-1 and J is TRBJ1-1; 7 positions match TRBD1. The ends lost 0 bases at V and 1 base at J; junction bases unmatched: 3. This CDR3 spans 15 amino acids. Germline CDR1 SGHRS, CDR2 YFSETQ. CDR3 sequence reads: CASSLGGTANTEAFF. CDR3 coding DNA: TGCGCCAGCAGCTTGGGGGGGACAGCGAACACTGAAGCTTTCTTT.

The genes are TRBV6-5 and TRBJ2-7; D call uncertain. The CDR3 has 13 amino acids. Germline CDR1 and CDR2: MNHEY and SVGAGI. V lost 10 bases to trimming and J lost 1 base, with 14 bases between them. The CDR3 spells CATQRRQSYEQYF. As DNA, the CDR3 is TGTGCCACCCAGCGACGGCAGTCCTACGAGCAGTACTTC.

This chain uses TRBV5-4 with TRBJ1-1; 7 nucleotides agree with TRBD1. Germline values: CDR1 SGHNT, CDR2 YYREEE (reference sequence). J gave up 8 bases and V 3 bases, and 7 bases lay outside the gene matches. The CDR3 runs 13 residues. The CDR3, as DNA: TGTGCCAGCAGCTCGGGACAGACTACAGAAGCTTTCTTT. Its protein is CASSSGQTTEAFF.

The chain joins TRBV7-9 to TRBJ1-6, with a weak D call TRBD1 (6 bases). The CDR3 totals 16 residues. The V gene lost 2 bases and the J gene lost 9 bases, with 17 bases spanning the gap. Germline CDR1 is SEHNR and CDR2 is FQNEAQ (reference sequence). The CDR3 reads CASSLLGVGASSPLHF. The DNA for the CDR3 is TGTGCCAGCAGCTTATTAGGGGTGGGGGCGTCTTCACCCCTCCACTTT.

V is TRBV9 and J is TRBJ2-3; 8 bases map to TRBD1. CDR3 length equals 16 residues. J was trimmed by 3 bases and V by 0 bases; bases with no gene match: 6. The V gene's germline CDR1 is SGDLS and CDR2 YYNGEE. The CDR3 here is CASSVEGYRGTDTQYF. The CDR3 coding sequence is TGTGCCAGCAGCGTAGAGGGGTACAGGGGGACAGATACGCAGTATTTT.

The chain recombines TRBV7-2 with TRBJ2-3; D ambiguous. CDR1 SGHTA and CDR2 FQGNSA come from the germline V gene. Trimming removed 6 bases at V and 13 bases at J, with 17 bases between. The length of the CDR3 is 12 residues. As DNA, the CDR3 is TGTGCCAGCAGTTCGGTTGCGACGCGGAAGTATTTT. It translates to CASSSVATRKYF.

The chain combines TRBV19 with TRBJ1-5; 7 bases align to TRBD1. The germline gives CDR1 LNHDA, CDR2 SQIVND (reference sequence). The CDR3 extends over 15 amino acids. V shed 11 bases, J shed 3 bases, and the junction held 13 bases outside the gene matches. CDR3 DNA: TGTGCCGGGGGCCCAAGGACAGGTCTCAATCAGCCCCAGCATTTT. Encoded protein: CAGGPRTGLNQPQHF.

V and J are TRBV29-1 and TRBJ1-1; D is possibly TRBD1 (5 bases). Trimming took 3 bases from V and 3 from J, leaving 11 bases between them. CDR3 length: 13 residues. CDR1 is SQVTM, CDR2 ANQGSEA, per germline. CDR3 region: CSVEGEGYTEAFF. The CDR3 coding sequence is TGCAGCGTTGAGGGGGAGGGCTACACTGAAGCTTTCTTT.

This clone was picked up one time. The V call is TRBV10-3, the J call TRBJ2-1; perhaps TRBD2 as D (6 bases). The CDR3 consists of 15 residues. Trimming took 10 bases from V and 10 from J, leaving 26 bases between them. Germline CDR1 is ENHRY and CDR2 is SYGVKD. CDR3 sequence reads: CATGWGSGPQTEQFF. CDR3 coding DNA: TGTGCCACCGGCTGGGGCAGCGGGCCTCAGACGGAGCAGTTCTTC.

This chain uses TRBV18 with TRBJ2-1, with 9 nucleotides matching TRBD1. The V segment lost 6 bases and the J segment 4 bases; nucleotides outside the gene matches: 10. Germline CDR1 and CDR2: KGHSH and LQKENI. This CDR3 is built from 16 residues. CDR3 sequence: CASSPRTGDGYNEQFF. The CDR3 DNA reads TGTGCCAGCTCCCCTAGGACAGGGGATGGATACAATGAGCAGTTCTTC.

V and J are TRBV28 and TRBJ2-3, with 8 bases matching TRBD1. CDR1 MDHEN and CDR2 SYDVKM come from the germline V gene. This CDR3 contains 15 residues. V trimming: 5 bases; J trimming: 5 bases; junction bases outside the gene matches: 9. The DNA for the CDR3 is TGTGCCAGCAGTCCCCACAGGGGGTTGGGAGATACGCAGTATTTT. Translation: CASSPHRGLGDTQYF.

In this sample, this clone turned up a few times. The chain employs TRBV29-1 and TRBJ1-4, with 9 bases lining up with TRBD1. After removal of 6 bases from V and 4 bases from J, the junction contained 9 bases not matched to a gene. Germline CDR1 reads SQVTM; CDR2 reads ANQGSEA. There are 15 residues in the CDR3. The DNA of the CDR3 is TGCAGCGTCAAACAGGGGGCCCTTTTTAATGAAAAACTGTTTTTT. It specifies CSVKQGALFNEKLFF. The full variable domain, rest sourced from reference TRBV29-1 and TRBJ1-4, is SAVISQKPSRDICQRGTSLTIQCQVDSQVTMMFWYRQQPGQSLTLIATANQGSEATYESGFVIDKFPISRPNLTFSTLTVSNMSPEDSSIYLCSVKQGALFNEKLFFGSGTQLSVL.

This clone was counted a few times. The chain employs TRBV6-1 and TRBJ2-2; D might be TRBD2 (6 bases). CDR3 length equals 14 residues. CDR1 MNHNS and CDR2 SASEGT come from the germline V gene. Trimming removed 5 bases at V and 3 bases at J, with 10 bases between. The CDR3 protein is CASSPRRDTGELFF. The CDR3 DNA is TGTGCCAGCAGTCCACGGAGGGACACCGGGGAGCTGTTTTTT.

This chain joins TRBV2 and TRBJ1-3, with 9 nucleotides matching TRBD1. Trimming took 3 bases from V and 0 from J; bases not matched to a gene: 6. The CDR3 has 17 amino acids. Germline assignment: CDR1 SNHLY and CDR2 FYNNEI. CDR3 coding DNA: TGTGCCAGCAGTGAGGGAACAGGGGGCTACTCTGGAAACACCATATATTTT. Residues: CASSEGTGGYSGNTIYF.

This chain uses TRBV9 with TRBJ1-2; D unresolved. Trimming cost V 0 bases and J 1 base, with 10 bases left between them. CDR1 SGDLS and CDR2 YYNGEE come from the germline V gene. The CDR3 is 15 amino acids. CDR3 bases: TGTGCCAGCAGCGTAGGAGGTTTACTTAACTATGGCTACACCTTC. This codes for CASSVGGLLNYGYTF.

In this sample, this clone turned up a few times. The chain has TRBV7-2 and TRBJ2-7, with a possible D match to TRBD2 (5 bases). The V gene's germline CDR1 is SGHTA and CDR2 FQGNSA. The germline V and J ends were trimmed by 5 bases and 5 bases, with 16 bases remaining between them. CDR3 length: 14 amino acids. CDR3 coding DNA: TGTGCCAGCAGCCCCTTCGAGGGTTACGACGAGCAGTACTTC. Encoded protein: CASSPFEGYDEQYF.

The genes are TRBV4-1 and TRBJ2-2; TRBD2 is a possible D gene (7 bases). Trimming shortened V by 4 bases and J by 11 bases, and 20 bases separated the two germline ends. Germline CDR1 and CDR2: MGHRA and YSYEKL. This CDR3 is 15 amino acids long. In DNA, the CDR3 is TGCGCCAGCAGCCTTGGGGGGGCGTCACTCGGAGAGCTGTTTTTT. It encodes CASSLGGASLGELFF.

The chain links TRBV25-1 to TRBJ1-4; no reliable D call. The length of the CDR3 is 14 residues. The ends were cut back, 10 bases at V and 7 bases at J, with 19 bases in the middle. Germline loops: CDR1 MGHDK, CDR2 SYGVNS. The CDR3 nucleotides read TGTGCCACCCTGGGCGGGCCTGCGGGTGAAAAACTGTTTTTT. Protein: CATLGGPAGEKLFF.

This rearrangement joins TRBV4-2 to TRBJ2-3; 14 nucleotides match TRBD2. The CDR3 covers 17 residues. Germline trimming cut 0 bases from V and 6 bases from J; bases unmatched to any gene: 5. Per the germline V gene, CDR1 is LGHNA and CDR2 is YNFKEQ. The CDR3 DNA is TGTGCCAGCAGCCAAGAACGCGGGACTAGCGGGGGTGATACGCAGTATTTT. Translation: CASSQERGTSGGDTQYF.

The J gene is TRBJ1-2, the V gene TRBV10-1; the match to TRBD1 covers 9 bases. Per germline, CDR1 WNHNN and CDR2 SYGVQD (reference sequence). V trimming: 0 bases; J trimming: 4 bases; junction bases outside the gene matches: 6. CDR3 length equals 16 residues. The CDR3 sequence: CASSESVGQGSYGYTF. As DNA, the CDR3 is TGCGCCAGCAGTGAGTCTGTGGGACAGGGATCCTATGGCTACACCTTC.

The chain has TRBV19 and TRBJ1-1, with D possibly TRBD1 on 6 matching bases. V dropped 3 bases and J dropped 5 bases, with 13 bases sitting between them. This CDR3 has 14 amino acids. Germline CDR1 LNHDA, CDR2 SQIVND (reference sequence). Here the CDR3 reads CASSITGIITEAFF. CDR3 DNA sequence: TGTGCCAGTAGTATTACAGGGATCATAACTGAAGCTTTCTTT.

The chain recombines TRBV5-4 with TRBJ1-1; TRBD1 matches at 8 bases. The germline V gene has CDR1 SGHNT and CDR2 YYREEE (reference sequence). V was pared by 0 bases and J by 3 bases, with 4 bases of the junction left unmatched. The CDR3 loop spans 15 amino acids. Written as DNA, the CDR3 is TGTGCCAGCAGCTTGGGGGGCAGGGGGCACACTGAAGCTTTCTTT. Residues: CASSLGGRGHTEAFF.